This TCR beta chain came from a study of Graves' ophthalmopathy and Graves' hyperthyroidism (dated by TCRdb to 2017 to 2018). Some background on the complete study: Peripheral blood was collected at initial diagnosis, prior to any treatment. The study used signatures of the TCR beta repertoire to tell Graves' ophthalmopathy apart from Graves' hyperthyroidism and to predict which patients would progress to ophthalmopathy. In total, 135 blood samples were TCR-sequenced: some 40 ophthalmopathy, roughly 80 hyperthyroidism and about 17 hyperthyroidism-to-ophthalmopathy patients. A discovery set of about 99 patients (around 44 ophthalmopathy, about 59 stable hyperthyroidism) was enrolled to explore V-J signatures distinguishing ophthalmopathy from hyperthyroidism. The independent validation cohort included under 20 hyperthyroidism patients plus 17 patients who later progressed from hyperthyroidism to ophthalmopathy. In a handful of hyperthyroidism patients, the T-cell repertoire of thyroid tissue was compared with the T-cell repertoire of blood. Following sampling, methimazole starting at 30 mg daily was administered to hyperthyroidism patients, and high-dose intravenous methylprednisolone was administered to ophthalmopathy patients. The approximately 90 discovery patients were divided at random into training and test sets in a 7:3 ratio.

Ophthalmopathy patients had moderately to severely active disease, Clinical Activity Score of at least 3, NOSPECS grade of at least 4, and disease duration under 3 months. Patients with other autoimmune diseases, uncontrolled infections, pregnancy or lactation were excluded from the study. Clinical symptoms, serum thyroxine, TRAb, thyroid ultrasound and orbital computed tomography formed the basis of the diagnosis. PBMCs were isolated from 7.5 to 10 ml of fresh peripheral blood by Ficoll-Paque density gradient centrifugation. Total RNA was extracted using Trizol reagent, and RNA quality was checked on an Agilent 2100 Bioanalyzer. For repertoire sequencing, the TCR beta CDR3 regions were amplified from RNA transcripts. A first-round RT-PCR used HTBI primers with the Qiagen OneStep RT-PCR kit, followed by a second-round multiplex PCR, size selection and purification. Sequencing of the libraries was carried out on an Illumina HiSeq2000 in paired-end mode with 100 bp reads. On the study's bioinformatics: SOAPnuke was used to process the reads, throwing out any read that had adapters, had uncalled bases, had a mean Phred below 15, or lacked an exact constant-primer or identifier match. COPE v1.2.5 was used to merge high-quality paired reads. Each unique nucleotide sequence was defined as a clonotype, and clonotypes were aligned to IMGT TRB V, D and J references with MiTCR v1.1. Analysis was restricted to V-J combinations with a frequency above 0.0001, which covered 98% to 99.2% of repertoires. For each V-J combination, a TCR clonal expansion and chaos score was defined as F50 clonal expansion divided by the chaos observed in the TCRdist matrix. Welch's t-statistics and random forest were used to reduce features to some 13 V-J combinations, which were fed into a naive Bayes classifier. The similarity between thyroid and blood repertoires was quantified using the Morisita-Horn index. TCRdb redid the processing of the public reads, applying fastp at Q25 and MiXCR, and retained in-frame beta chains. Rows are unified per CDR3 protein, each entry keeping the most common DNA and genes. The authors' filters were not applied to this entry. Across this sample there are 150,000 or so distinct CDR3 sequences, with 39% seen only once. Clones ranked in the top ten supply around 9.3% of the sample.

General findings and caveats noted by the study authors: Most of the expanded thyroid clonotypes with a frequency above 0.001 were also detected in blood, and it was suggested that the thyroid immune response may be reflected by blood repertoires. In validation, the model predicted ophthalmopathy progression with 70.59% sensitivity and 72.22% specificity; about a dozen predicted patients were CT-confirmed with GO in a median of approximately 6.5 months. Sample size was not predetermined statistically, and investigators were not blinded to group allocation. The 13-signature model separated ophthalmopathy from stable hyperthyroidism with approximately 90% sensitivity and 81.08% specificity in cross-validation, and 80%/75% in the test set.

The CDR3 covers 15 residues, taking in both the cysteine and the phenylalanine. The DNA shown is the 45-base CDR3, in frame from base 1. V is reduced by 4 bases and J by 2 bases, leaving a spacing of 12 bases between them. CDR1 SGHRS and CDR2 YFSETQ were looked up in the germline V gene. This clonotype was recorded at least ten times. This receptor's antigen is unknown. No per-base quality is available; no much larger clone lies one base away. Material: peripheral blood. The source of this sequence is a man aged 30 to 39 with Graves' ophthalmopathy. Donor details come from another sample of the same person, matched by shared clones. The chain uses TRBV5-1 and TRBJ2-2; no D gene can be assigned with confidence. The DNA reads as follows: TGCGCCAGCAGCCTACCCCCAGCTAACACCGGGGAGCTGTTTTTT. Its protein is CASSLPPANTGELFF.